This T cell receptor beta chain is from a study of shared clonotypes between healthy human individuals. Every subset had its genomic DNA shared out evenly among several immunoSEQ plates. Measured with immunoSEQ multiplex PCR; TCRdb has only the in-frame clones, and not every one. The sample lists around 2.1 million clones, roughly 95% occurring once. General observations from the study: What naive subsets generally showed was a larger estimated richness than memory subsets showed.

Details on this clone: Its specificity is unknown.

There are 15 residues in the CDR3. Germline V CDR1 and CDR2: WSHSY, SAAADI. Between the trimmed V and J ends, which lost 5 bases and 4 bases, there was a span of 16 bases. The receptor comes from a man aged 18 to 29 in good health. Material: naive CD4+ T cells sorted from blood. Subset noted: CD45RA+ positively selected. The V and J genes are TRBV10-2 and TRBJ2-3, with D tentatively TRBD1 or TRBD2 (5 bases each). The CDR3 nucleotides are TGCGCCAGCAGTCCCCGGGACCTTCATGCAGATACGCAGTATTTT. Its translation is CASSPRDLHADTQYF.